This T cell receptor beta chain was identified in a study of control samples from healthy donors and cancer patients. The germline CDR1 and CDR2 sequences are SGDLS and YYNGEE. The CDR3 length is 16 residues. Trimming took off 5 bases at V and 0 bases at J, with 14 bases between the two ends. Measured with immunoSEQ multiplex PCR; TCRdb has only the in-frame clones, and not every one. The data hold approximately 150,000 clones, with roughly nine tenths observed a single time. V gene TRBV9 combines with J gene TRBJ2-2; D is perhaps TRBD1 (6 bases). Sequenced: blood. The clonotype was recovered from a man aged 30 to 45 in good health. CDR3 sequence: CASSSLTGTNTGELFF. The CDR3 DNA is TGTGCCAGCAGTTCATTAACAGGGACGAACACCGGGGAGCTGTTTTTT. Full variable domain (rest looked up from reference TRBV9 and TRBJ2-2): DSGVTQTPKHLITATGQRVTLRCSPRSGDLSVYWYQQSLDQGLQFLIQYYNGEERAKGNILERFSAQQFPDLHSELNLSSLELGDSALYFCASSSLTGTNTGELFFGEGSRLTVL.